The entry below describes one T cell receptor (beta chain). The sample holds other DNA sequences that translate to the same CDR3. This specimen belongs to a study of blood T cell repertoires in COVID-19. Whole-study context: Samples came from the United States, Italy and Spain, spanning acute and convalescent COVID-19. Sample material is recorded as cDNA or gDNA derived from T cells, B-cell-depleted T cells, or PBMCs.

Profiled with immunoSEQ multiplex PCR; TCRdb holds only in-frame clones, not every one. Here the sample spans about 74,000 clones, 84% being singletons. What was sequenced was peripheral blood. The TCR sequence derives from a man between 70 and 80 years old with acute or convalescent COVID-19.

CDR3 DNA: TGTGCCAGCAGGGGACAGACTGAAGCTTTCTTT. Translated: CASRGQTEAFF. The chain carries TRBV12-3 or TRBV12-4 and TRBJ1-1; 7 bases align to TRBD1. Trimming at V came to 6 bases and at J to 5 bases, leaving 0 bases not matched to a gene. The CDR3 consists of 11 residues.